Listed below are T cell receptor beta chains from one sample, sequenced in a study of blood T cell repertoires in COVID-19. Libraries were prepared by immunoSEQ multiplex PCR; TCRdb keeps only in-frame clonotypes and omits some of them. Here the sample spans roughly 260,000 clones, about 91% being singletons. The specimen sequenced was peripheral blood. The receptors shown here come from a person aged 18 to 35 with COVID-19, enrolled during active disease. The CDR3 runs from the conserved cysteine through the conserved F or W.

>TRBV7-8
CASSLNRDNGELFF
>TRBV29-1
CSVEESGGGLAKNIQYF
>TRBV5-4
CASSLVPSENTGELFF
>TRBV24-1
CATGGQESNYGYTF
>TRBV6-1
CASSGILADSYNEQFF
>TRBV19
CASSAQGAGQPQHF
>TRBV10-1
CASSQGGTGELFF
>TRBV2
CASSDPKTGTDYEQFF
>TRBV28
CASSLAGGHWYTEAFF
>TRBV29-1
CSVVGTNPSYEQYF
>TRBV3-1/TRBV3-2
CASSQGGTSGDTQYF
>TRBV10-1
CASSESQGYGYTF
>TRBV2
CASRAQGQGVLQPQHF
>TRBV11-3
CASSLGPLPYNEQFF
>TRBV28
CASSSPGDGAYEQYF
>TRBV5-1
CASSFFGAGGQETQYF
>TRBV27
CASSFRVSYEQYF
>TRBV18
CASSPPTGEATNEKLFF
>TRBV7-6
CASSADFSNQPQHF
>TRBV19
CASRDRGREAFF
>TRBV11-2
CASNPAGGHEQFF
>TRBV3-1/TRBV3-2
CASSQVPSVTSTDTQYF
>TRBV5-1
CASSLGGGSNQPQHF
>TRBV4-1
CASSQEKRLGSYEQYF
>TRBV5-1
CASSRTPGMADTQYF
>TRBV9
CASSVARQANTGELFF
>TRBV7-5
CARSLFAYLAGVNRNNEQFF
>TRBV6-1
CASSEARGAEKLFF
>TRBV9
CASSVGGTAYEQYF
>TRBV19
CASSQTGGGNQPQHF
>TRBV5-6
CASSLGGYEQYF
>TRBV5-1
CASSLGGQGYNEQFF
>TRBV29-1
CSGTGEFQETQYF
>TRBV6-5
CASTFRPASAEAFF
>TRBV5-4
CASSSWEFDDEQYF
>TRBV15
CATTQGAANEKLFF
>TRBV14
CASSQVRGLNEQFF
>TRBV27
CASRSTGHSGNTIYF
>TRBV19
CASSLTGVAEPGQFF
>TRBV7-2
CASSPLARPDTQYF
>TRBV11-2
CASSLGASNYEQYF
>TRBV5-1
CASSGGQGRPTEAFF
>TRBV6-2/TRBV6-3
CASSYRTGGGQPQHF
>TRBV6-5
CASSYVGAKAFDTQYF
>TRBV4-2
CASSQGLASSTDTQYF